The 27 T cell receptor beta chains below come from one sample, sequenced in a study of CXCR3-negative and CXCR3-positive naive CD8 T cells. The authors made the TRB cDNA libraries by 5' RACE using UMI labels. TCRdb reprocessed the 5' RACE reads and stores each CDR3 protein as one record, lacking DNA. This sample's table has some 130,000 distinct CDR3 sequences. The specimen was naive CXCR3- CD8+ T cells from blood. The subset was: CD45RO-CCR7+CD27+CD95- naive CD8+ T cells lacking CXCR3 (TNR3-). These receptors all come from a human donor in good health. Some clones in this sample may be carry-over from other donors' samples.

CDR3 sequence reads: CASSTYRGTEAFF. The chain recombines TRBV7-3 with TRBJ1-1; TCRdb outputs TRBD1, but without DNA this stays unchecked. The CDR3 has 13 amino acids. Germline V lookup: CDR1 SGHTA, CDR2 FQGTGA. Filled out from reference TRBV7-3 and TRBJ1-1, the complete variable domain reads GAGVSQTPSNKVTEKGKYVELRCDPISGHTALYWYRQSLGQGPEFLIYFQGTGAADDSGLPNDRFFAVRPEGSVSTLKIQRTERGDSAVYLCASSTYRGTEAFFGQGTRLTVV.

The V gene is TRBV28, the J gene TRBJ1-1. The germline gives CDR1 MDHEN, CDR2 SYDVKM. The CDR3 contains 12 residues. CDR3: CASRIFNTEAFF.

The chain links TRBV7-9 to TRBJ2-3; lacking DNA, the TRBD2 call made by TCRdb goes unchecked. CDR1 and CDR2 from the germline V gene are SEHNR and FQNEAQ (reference sequence). CDR3 length: 17 amino acids. The CDR3 reads CASSLIPGLADTDTQYF.

This chain links TRBV6-5 with TRBJ2-5; TCRdb lists TRBD1, though no DNA is available to test this call. This CDR3 spans 13 amino acids. Germline V gene data show CDR1 as MNHEY and CDR2 as SVGAGI. The CDR3 reads CASSYDRGKTQYF.

V and J are TRBV7-9 and TRBJ2-1; the D call from TCRdb, TRBD2, cannot be confirmed without DNA. This CDR3 spans 16 amino acids. Germline V gene data show CDR1 as SEHNR and CDR2 as FQNEAQ (reference sequence). Here the CDR3 reads CASSSSGLAGNNEQFF.

The CDR3 sequence: CASSLGRGFYGYTF. V is TRBV7-8 and J is TRBJ1-2; TCRdb designates TRBD1, a call that cannot be tested without DNA. Germline-derived CDR1 and CDR2 are SGHVS and FQNEAQ. CDR3 length equals 14 residues.

The chain links TRBV28 to TRBJ1-1. CDR3 length: 14 amino acids. CDR1 MDHEN and CDR2 SYDVKM come from the germline V gene. CDR3 region: CASSFRGGNTEAFF.

This CDR3 is CASSLFSDQETQYF. The chain employs TRBV28 and TRBJ2-5. The CDR3 length is 14 residues. CDR1 and CDR2 (germline): MDHEN, SYDVKM.

The chain is built from TRBV20-1 and TRBJ2-7; with no DNA, the TCRdb D assignment of TRBD1 cannot be verified. The germline V gene has CDR1 DFQATT and CDR2 SNEGSKA (reference sequence). This CDR3 is built from 15 residues. CDR3 amino acids: CSARDPGGSGGEQYF.

This rearrangement joins TRBV7-9 to TRBJ2-7; TCRdb returns TRBD2, unconfirmable since there is no DNA. CDR1 and CDR2 (germline): SEHNR, FQNEAQ (reference sequence). This CDR3 is 15 amino acids long. The CDR3 here is CASSPPLGGEYEQYF.

This chain uses TRBV9 with TRBJ2-7; TCRdb selects TRBD1, and the lack of DNA leaves this call unchecked. Germline CDR1 SGDLS, CDR2 YYNGEE. The CDR3 length is 16 residues. CDR3 sequence reads: CASSANPLSQEAEQYF.

The V and J genes are TRBV19 and TRBJ2-1. In germline, CDR1 is LNHDA, CDR2 SQIVND (reference sequence). The CDR3 is 12 amino acids. CDR3 protein: CASSIGDNEQFF. The full variable domain, with the rest looked up from reference TRBV19 and TRBJ2-1, is DGGITQSPKYLFRKEGQNVTLSCEQNLNHDAMYWYRQDPGQGLRLIYYSQIVNDFQKGDIAEGYSVSREKKESFPLTVTSAQKNPTAFYLCASSIGDNEQFFGPGTRLTVL.

The rearrangement links TRBV12-3 or TRBV12-4 to TRBJ2-1; as DNA is missing, the TRBD1 call by TCRdb cannot be tested. The CDR3 contains 16 residues. CDR3 sequence: CASLGPTGDKYNEQFF.

The rearrangement links TRBV13 to TRBJ2-1; absent DNA, TCRdb's TRBD2 call cannot be checked. The CDR3 has 12 amino acids. CDR1 and CDR2 (germline): PRHDT, FYEKMQ (reference sequence). The CDR3 sequence is CASGTRYNEQFF.

The chain recombines TRBV5-1 with TRBJ2-3; the D gene TCRdb calls, TRBD1, cannot be checked with no DNA. Germline lookup yields CDR1 SGHRS and CDR2 YFSETQ. This CDR3 contains 17 residues. The CDR3 loop reads CASSTTGRRGPPGTQYF.

The gene calls are TRBV29-1 and TRBJ2-1. There are 13 residues in the CDR3. Germline CDR1 SQVTM, CDR2 ANQGSEA. The CDR3 loop is CSVGYLSYNEQFF.

The CDR3 sequence is CSVRTGETITGELFF. The J gene is TRBJ2-2, the V gene TRBV29-1; no DNA is available, so the TRBD1 call from TCRdb remains unchecked. Germline V CDR1 and CDR2: SQVTM, ANQGSEA. The length of the CDR3 is 15 residues.

This chain uses TRBV20-1 with TRBJ2-3; there is no DNA to check the TCRdb D call of TRBD2. There are 14 residues in the CDR3. Germline lookup yields CDR1 DFQATT and CDR2 SNEGSKA (reference sequence). CDR3 in amino acids: CSAHSGGAADTQYF.

The rearrangement uses TRBV29-1 and TRBJ2-7; TCRdb outputs TRBD1, but without DNA this stays unchecked. There are 14 residues in the CDR3. Germline V CDR1 and CDR2: SQVTM, ANQGSEA. This chain's CDR3 is CSVIRGQRSYEQYF.

The chain uses TRBV10-3 and TRBJ2-7; TCRdb outputs TRBD1, but without DNA this stays unchecked. CDR1 is ENHRY, CDR2 SYGVKD, per germline. This CDR3 is built from 13 residues. CDR3 loop: CAISETEGYEQYF.

The chain couples TRBV3-1 to TRBJ2-1; TCRdb's D call of TRBD2 is untestable without DNA. Germline V lookup: CDR1 LGHDT, CDR2 YNNKEL (reference sequence). CDR3 length: 16 amino acids. The chain's CDR3 is CASSQLEGSSYNEQFF.

The rearrangement uses TRBV29-1 and TRBJ1-5. CDR1 SQVTM and CDR2 ANQGSEA come from the germline V gene. The CDR3 totals 12 residues. CDR3 in amino acids: CSVGWEGQPQHF.

The chain uses TRBV3-1 and TRBJ2-3; TCRdb's D call, TRBD1, is unchecked because there is no DNA. This CDR3 is 16 amino acids long. CDR1 and CDR2 from the germline V gene are LGHDT and YNNKEL (reference sequence). The CDR3 here is CASSPEVAGSTDTQYF.

The rearrangement joins TRBV20-1 to TRBJ2-1; TCRdb's D call, TRBD2, is unchecked because there is no DNA. CDR1 is DFQATT, CDR2 SNEGSKA, per germline (reference sequence). The CDR3 is 14 amino acids. This CDR3 reads CSASGSPGGSEQFF.

V and J are TRBV4-3 and TRBJ2-1; TCRdb proposes TRBD2, but this gene call is untestable without DNA. Looked up from germline, CDR1 is LGHNA and CDR2 is YSLEER. The CDR3 totals 14 residues. The CDR3 loop reads CASSFGLAGGEQFF.

The chain joins TRBV4-3 to TRBJ2-1. This CDR3 spans 16 amino acids. In germline, CDR1 is LGHNA, CDR2 YSLEER. This CDR3 is CASSQETHFFYNEQFF.

This chain joins TRBV10-1 and TRBJ2-5; TCRdb proposes TRBD2, but this gene call is untestable without DNA. In germline, CDR1 is WNHNN, CDR2 SYGVQD (reference sequence). This CDR3 is 16 amino acids long. The CDR3 region is CASSNGLAGIGETQYF.